This T cell receptor beta chain was captured in a study of regulatory T cells in long-lasting Graves disease. Looking at the study overall: Positivity for TSH receptor antibodies plus over 5 years of antithyroid drugs meant persistent Graves' disease. Study-wide results and limits: The number of shared public clonotypes was higher in persistent patients (approximately 3,000) than new patients (around 890).

In regard to this clonotype: Its antigen is as yet unknown.

Combining iRepertoire HTBI primers with Arm-PCR of CDR3 regions, the authors built TCR beta libraries. TCRdb used MiXCR to reprocess the multiplex PCR reads, holding one entry per CDR3 protein. The table includes about 470,000 distinct CDR3 sequences, less than 25% detected once. Time point defined: persistent/refractory GD, antithyroid drugs over 5 years with positive TRAb. With RNA extracted from PBMCs as input, the TCR library was made. Peripheral blood, 8.5 to 10 milliliters per patient, was collected in EDTA tubes. The starting material was peripheral blood mononuclear cells (PBMCs), obtained when the disease was refractory, from a patient treated with antithyroid drugs. This TCR derives from a female donor with Graves disease.

CDR3 DNA: TGTGCCAGCAGCCTCAAACCCGGACACGAGCAGTACTTC. Protein sequence: CASSLKPGHEQYF. V and J are TRBV11-2 and TRBJ2-7; D gene unclear. The CDR3 runs 13 residues. Looked up from germline, CDR1 is SGHAT and CDR2 is FQNNGV. The V gene lost 5 bases and the J gene lost 5 bases, with 13 bases spanning the gap. Combining the CDR3 with reference TRBV11-2 and TRBJ2-7 gives the whole variable domain EAGVAQSPRYKIIEKRQSVAFWCNPISGHATLYWYQQILGQGPKLLIQFQNNGVVDDSQLPKDRFSAERLKGVDSTLKIQPAKLEDSAVYLCASSLKPGHEQYFGPGTRLTVT.